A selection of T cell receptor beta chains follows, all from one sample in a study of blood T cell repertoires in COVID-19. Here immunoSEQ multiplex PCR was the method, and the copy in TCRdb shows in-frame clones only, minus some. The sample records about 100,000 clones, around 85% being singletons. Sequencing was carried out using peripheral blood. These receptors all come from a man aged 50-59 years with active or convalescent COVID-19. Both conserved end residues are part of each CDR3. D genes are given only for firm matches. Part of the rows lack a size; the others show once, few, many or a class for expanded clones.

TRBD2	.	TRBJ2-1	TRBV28	TGTGCCAGCAGTTTGTTAGCGGGAGGTGGGAATGAGCAGTTCTTC	CASSLLAGGGNEQFF
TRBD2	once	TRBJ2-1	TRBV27	TGTGCCAGCAGTCTAGGAACTAGCGGGAGAAGGGAGCAGTTCTTC	CASSLGTSGRREQFF
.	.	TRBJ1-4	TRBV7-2	TGTGCCAGCAGCTTAGACACCGCAACTAATGAAAAACTGTTTTTT	CASSLDTATNEKLFF
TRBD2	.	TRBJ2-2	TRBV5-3	TGTGCCAGAAGCACCGTACTAGCGGGATCGGGTAGGGGGGAGCTGTTTTTT	CARSTVLAGSGRGELFF
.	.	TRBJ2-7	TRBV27	TGTGCCAGCAGTGGTTATCGCGACGAGCAGTACTTC	CASSGYRDEQYF
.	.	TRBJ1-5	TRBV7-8	TGTGCCAGCAGCTCTGGACTGATCAATCAGCCCCAGCATTTT	CASSSGLINQPQHF
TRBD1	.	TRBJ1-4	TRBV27	TGTGCCAGCAGTCCGGGGACAGGGGAGGAAAAACTGTTTTTT	CASSPGTGEEKLFF
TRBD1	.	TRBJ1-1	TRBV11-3	TGTGCCAGCAGCCCTGGACAGGCGAACACTGAAGCTTTCTTT	CASSPGQANTEAFF
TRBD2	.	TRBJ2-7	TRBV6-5	TGTGCCAGCAGTCTCGGACTAGTTGGGGAGCAGTACTTC	CASSLGLVGEQYF
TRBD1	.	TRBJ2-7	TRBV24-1	TGTGCCACCAGTGATTCAAGGACAGGGGGCCTCTACGAGCAGTACTTC	CATSDSRTGGLYEQYF
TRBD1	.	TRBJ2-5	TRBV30	TGTGCCGGACGGACAGGGGGCAGAGAGACCCAGTACTTC	CAGRTGGRETQYF
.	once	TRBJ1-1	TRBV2	TGTGCCACCAAGGCTGGCGGGGATGAAGCTTTCTTT	CATKAGGDEAFF
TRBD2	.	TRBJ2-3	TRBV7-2	TGTGCCAGCAGCTTGACTAGCGGGAGTTTGACAGATACGCAGTATTTT	CASSLTSGSLTDTQYF
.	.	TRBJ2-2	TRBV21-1	TGTGCCAGCAGCAACAGAGGGACTAGCGGGAGTAAATCCGGGGAGCTGTTTTTT	CASSNRGTSGSKSGELFF
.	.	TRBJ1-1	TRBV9	TGTGCCAGCAGCGTCGACAGCTTTGACACTGAAGCTTTCTTT	CASSVDSFDTEAFF
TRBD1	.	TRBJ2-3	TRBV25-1	TGTGCCAGCAGATCATACAGGGGTACAGATACGCAGTATTTT	CASRSYRGTDTQYF
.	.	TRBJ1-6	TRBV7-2	TGTGCCAGCAGCTCCCGACAGCACTATAATTCACCCCTCCACTTT	CASSSRQHYNSPLHF
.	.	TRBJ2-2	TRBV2	TGTGCCAGCAGGTATTCCAGCGCTAACACCGGGGAGCTGTTTTTT	CASRYSSANTGELFF
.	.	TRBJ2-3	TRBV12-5	TGTGCTAGTGGTTTGGCCCTCGACTCAGCGGGTTCCACAGATACGCAGTATTTT	CASGLALDSAGSTDTQYF
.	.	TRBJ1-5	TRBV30	TGTGCCTGGGGCAGGGATAATCAGCCCCAGCATTTT	CAWGRDNQPQHF
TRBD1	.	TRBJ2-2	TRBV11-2	TGTGCCAGCAGCTCCGAGTACCAGACAGGGTTACGCGGGGAGCTGTTTTTT	CASSSEYQTGLRGELFF
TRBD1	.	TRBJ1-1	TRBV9	TGTGCCAGCAGCGTTTCAGGGGGCGATTACACTGAAGCTTTCTTT	CASSVSGGDYTEAFF
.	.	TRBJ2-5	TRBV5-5	TGTGCCAGCCGGGGTCGAGAGACCCAGTACTTC	CASRGRETQYF
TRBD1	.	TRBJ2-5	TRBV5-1	TGCGCCAGCAGCGGATACAGGGGGCTTCGTGAGACCCAGTACTTC	CASSGYRGLRETQYF
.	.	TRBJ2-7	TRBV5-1	TGCGCCAGCAGCTTCGTTTCAAGCGCGTACGAGCAGTACTTC	CASSFVSSAYEQYF
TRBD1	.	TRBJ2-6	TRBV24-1	TGTGCCACCAGTGATTCGAATAAACCCGGGACAGGCGGCGGGGCCAACGTCCTGACTTTC	CATSDSNKPGTGGGANVLTF
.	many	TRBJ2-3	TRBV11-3	TGTGCCAGCAGCCCAGCCCCAGGGGCAACTAGCACAGATACGCAGTATTTT	CASSPAPGATSTDTQYF
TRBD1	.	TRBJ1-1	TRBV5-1	TGCGCCAGCAGCTACAGGGGAGGTGGGTTCAACACTGAAGCTTTCTTT	CASSYRGGGFNTEAFF
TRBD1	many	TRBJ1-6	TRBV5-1	TGCGCCAGCAGCTTGGGGGTCGACAGGGCCAAATATAATTCACCCCTCCACTTT	CASSLGVDRAKYNSPLHF
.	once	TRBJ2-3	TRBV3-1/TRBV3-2	TGTGCCAGCAGGGCGGCTAGCACAGATACGCAGTATTTT	CASRAASTDTQYF
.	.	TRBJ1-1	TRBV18	TGTGCCAGCTCACCGACTGGTTTGCCGGACACTGAAGCTTTCTTT	CASSPTGLPDTEAFF
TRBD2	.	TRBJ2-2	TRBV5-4	TGTGCCAGCAGCTTTGGACTAGGGGCAAACACCGGGGAGCTGTTTTTT	CASSFGLGANTGELFF
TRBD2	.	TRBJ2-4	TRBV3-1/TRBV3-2	TGTGCCAGCAGCCAAGAGGGCGGGAGGGTCGAAAACATTCAGTACTTC	CASSQEGGRVENIQYF
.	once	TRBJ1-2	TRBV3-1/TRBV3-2	TGTGCCAGCAGCCAAGCTGTCTATGGCTACACCTTC	CASSQAVYGYTF
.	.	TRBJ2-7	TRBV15	TGTGCCACCAGCAGAGATAATACCGGCGAGCAGTACTTC	CATSRDNTGEQYF
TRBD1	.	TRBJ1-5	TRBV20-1	TGCAGTGCTAGTCGCCTTACAGGGGGTACCGATTTCAATCAGCCCCAGCATTTT	CSASRLTGGTDFNQPQHF
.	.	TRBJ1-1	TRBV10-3	TGTGCCATCAGTGACGGAGGATTTAACACTGAAGCTTTCTTT	CAISDGGFNTEAFF
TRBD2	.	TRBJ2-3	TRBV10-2	TGCGCCAGCAGTGACTCGGGACTAGCGGACCATACGCAGTATTTT	CASSDSGLADHTQYF
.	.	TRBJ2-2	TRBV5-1	TGCGCCAGCAGCTACCAGCGACTGAACACCGGGGAGCTGTTTTTT	CASSYQRLNTGELFF
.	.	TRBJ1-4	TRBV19	TGTGCCAGTAGTATTCGGGAAAATGAAAAACTGTTTTTT	CASSIRENEKLFF
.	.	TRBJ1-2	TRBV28	TGTGCCAGCAGTCCCCCGGGGGGCGCTGGCTATGGCTACACCTTC	CASSPPGGAGYGYTF
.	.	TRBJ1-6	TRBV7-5	TGTGTCAGAAGCTCCCCTTTGGGCAGGGGGCAGGGCTCCTATAATTCACCCCTCCACTTT	CVRSSPLGRGQGSYNSPLHF
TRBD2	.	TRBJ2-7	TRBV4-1	TGCGCCAGCAGTCCTCTAGCGGGAGGGGGAGCCGAGCAGTACTTC	CASSPLAGGGAEQYF
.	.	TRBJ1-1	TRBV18	TGTGCCAGCTCACAGGGCAGGGTTCCGAACACTGAAGCTTTCTTT	CASSQGRVPNTEAFF
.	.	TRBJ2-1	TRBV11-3	TGTGCCAGCAGCTTAGAGCGTTACTCCTACAATGAGCAGTTCTTC	CASSLERYSYNEQFF
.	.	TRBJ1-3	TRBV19	TGTGCCAGTAGTATCCCGGGGTGGGGTTCTGGAAACACCATATATTTT	CASSIPGWGSGNTIYF
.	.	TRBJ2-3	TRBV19	TGTGCCAGTAGTTTGTTAGCTCAAGATACGCAGTATTTT	CASSLLAQDTQYF
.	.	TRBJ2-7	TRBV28	TGTGCCAGCAGTTCAGGGAATCCGCCCAACGAGCAGTACTTC	CASSSGNPPNEQYF
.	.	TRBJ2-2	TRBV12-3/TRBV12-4	TGTGCCAGCAGTTTCAGGGGAGACGGGGAGCTGTTTTTT	CASSFRGDGELFF
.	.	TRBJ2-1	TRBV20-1	TGCAGTGCTAGTGGGCAGAACTACAATGAGCAGTTCTTC	CSASGQNYNEQFF
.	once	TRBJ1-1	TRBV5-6	TGTGCCAGCAGCCTAGGAATAGTCGAAGCTTTCTTT	CASSLGIVEAFF
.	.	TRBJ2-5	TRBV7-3	TGTGCCAGCCAACTCATGGACTGTAAAGAGACCCAGTACTTC	CASQLMDCKETQYF
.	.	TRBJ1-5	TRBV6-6	TGTGCCAGCAGTTACGGGGGGGTTAATCAGCCCCAGCATTTT	CASSYGGVNQPQHF
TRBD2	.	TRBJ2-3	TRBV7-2	TGTGCCAGCAGCTTCCGGGCGGGAGGGGTTGATACGCAGTATTTT	CASSFRAGGVDTQYF
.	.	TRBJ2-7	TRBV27	TGTGCCAGCATACAGGACAATCCTGATCACGAGCAGTACTTC	CASIQDNPDHEQYF
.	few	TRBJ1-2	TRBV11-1	TGTGCCAGCAGCTTAGTAGAGAGAGCAGGCTACACCTTC	CASSLVERAGYTF
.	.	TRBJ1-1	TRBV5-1	TGCGCCAGCAGCCTCCGGGACTCTGAAGCTTTCTTT	CASSLRDSEAFF
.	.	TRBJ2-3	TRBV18	TGTGCCAGCTCACTCGGTAAGGGGAGCACAGATACGCAGTATTTT	CASSLGKGSTDTQYF
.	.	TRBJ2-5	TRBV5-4	TGTGCCAGCAGCTTGAACAACCCAGGGACCCAGTACTTC	CASSLNNPGTQYF